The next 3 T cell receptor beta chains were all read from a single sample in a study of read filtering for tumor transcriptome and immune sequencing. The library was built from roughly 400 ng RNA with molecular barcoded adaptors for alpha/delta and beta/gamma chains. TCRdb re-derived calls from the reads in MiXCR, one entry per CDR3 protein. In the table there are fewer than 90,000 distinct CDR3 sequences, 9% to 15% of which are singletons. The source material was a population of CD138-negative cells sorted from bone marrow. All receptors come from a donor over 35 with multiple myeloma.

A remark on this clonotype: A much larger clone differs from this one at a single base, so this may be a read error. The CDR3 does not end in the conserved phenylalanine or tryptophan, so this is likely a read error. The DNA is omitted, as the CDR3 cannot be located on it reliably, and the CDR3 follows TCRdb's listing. CDR3 sequence: CASSQDASGRASAFL. The gene calls are TRBV3-1 and TRBJ2-1; TRBD2 is taken as the D call from the table, unchecked against the DNA. Both ends counted, the CDR3 spans 15 residues. Germline lookup yields CDR1 LGHDT and CDR2 YNNKEL (reference sequence).

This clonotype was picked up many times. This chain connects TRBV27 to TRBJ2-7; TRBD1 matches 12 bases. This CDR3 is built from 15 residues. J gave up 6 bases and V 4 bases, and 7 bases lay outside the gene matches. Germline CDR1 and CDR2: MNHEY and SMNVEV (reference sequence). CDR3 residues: CASSSPGQGAGEQYF. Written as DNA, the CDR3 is TGTGCCAGCAGTTCGCCGGGACAGGGGGCGGGCGAGCAGTACTTC.

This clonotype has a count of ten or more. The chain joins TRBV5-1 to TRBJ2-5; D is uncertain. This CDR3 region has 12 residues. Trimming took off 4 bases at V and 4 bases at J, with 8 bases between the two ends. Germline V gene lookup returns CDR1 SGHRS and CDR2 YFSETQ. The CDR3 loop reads CASSRDGETQYF. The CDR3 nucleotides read TGCGCCAGCAGCAGAGATGGAGAGACCCAGTACTTC.